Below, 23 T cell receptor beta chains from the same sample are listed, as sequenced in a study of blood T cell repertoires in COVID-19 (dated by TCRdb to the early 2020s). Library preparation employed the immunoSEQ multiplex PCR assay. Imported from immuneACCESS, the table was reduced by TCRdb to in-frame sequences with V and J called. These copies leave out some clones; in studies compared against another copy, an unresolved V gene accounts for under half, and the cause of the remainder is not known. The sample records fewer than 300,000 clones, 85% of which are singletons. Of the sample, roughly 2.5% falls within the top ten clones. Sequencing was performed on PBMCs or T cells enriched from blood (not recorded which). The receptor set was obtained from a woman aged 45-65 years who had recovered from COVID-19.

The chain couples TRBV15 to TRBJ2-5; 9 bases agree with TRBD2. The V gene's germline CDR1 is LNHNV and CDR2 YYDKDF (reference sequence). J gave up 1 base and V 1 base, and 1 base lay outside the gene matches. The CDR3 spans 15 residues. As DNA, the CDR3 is TGTGCCACCAGCAGAGCGGGACTAGCCCAAGAGACCCAGTACTTC. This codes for CATSRAGLAQETQYF.

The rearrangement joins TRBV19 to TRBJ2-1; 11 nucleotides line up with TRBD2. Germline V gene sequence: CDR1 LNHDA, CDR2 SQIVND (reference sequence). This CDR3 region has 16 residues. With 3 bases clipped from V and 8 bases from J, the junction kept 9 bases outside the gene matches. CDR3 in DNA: TGTGCCAGTAGTATTTTAGCGGGAGGGTATTCGGATGAGCAGTTCTTC. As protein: CASSILAGGYSDEQFF.

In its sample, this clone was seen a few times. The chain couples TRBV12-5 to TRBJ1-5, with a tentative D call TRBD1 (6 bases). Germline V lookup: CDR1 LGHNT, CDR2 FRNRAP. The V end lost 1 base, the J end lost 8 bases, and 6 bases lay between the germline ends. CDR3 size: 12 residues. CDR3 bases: TGTGCTAGTGGTTTGGAGGGGGAGCCCCAGCATTTT. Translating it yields CASGLEGEPQHF.

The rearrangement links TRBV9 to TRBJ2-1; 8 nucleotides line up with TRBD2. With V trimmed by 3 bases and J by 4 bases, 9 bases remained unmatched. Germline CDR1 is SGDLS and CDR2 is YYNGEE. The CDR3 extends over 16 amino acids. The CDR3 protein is CASSGTLAEIYNEQFF. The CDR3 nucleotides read TGTGCCAGCAGCGGCACACTAGCGGAGATATACAATGAGCAGTTCTTC.

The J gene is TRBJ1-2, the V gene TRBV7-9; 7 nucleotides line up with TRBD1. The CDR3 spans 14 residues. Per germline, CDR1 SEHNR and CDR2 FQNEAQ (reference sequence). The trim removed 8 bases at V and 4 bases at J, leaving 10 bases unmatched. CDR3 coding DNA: TGTGCCAGCCGGAAGGGGGCTTCCTTCTATGGCTACACCTTC. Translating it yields CASRKGASFYGYTF. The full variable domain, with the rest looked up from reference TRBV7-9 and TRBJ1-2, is DTGVSQNPRHKITKRGQNVTFRCDPISEHNRLYWYRQTLGQGPEFLTYFQNEAQLEKSRLLSDRFSAERPKGSFSTLEIQRTEQGDSAMYLCASRKGASFYGYTFGSGTRLTVV.

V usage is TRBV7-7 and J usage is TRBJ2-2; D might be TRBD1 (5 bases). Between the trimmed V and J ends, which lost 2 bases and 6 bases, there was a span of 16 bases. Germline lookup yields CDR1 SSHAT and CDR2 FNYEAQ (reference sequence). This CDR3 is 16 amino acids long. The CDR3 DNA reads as TGTGCCAGCAGCTTAAGTGCTCAGGGCATCTCCGGGGAGCTGTTTTTT. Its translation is CASSLSAQGISGELFF.

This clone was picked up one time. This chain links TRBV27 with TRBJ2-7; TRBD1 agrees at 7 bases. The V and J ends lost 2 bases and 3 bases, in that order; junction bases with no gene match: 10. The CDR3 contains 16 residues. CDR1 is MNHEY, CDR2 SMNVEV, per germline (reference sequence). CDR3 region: CASSLTSDRTYYEQYF. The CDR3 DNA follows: TGTGCCAGCAGTTTAACGTCGGACAGGACTTACTACGAGCAGTACTTC.

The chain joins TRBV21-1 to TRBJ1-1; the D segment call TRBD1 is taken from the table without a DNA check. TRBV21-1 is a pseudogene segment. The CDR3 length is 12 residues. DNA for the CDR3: TGTGCCAGAAGGTACAGGGCGACTGAAGCTTTCTTT. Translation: CARRYRATEAFF.

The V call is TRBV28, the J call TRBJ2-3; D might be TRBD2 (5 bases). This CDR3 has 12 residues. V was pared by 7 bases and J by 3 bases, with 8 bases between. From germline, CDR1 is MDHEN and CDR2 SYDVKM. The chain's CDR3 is CASKRGTDTQYF. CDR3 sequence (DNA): TGTGCCAGCAAAAGAGGGACAGATACGCAGTATTTT.

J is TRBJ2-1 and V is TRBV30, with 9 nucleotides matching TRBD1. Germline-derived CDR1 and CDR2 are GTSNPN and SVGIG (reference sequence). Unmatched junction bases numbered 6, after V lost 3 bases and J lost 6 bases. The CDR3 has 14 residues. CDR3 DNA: TGTGCCTGGAGCCGGGACAGGGTTTTCAATGAGCAGTTCTTC. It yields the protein CAWSRDRVFNEQFF.

CDR3 bases: TGTGCCAGCAGTTTACAGACAGGGGTTGTTGAAAAACTGTTTTTT. Its protein is CASSLQTGVVEKLFF. The V gene is TRBV6-5, the J gene TRBJ1-4, with 8 nucleotides matching TRBD1. The CDR3 is made up of 15 amino acids. Germline CDR1 reads MNHEY; CDR2 reads SVGAGI. Unmatched junction bases numbered 8, after V lost 4 bases and J lost 7 bases.

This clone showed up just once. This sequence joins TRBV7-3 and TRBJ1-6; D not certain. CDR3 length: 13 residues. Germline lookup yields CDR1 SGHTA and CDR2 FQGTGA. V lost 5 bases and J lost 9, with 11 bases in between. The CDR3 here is CASSLKRGSPLHF. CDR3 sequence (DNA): TGTGCCAGCAGCCTAAAACGGGGTTCACCCCTCCACTTT.

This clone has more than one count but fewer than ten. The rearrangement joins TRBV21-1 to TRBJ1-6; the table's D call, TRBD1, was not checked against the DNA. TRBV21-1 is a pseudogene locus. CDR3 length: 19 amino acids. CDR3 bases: TGTGCCAGCAGTGGACCCAGTCCCCAGGGGAGCTCCTATAATTCACCCCTCCACTTT. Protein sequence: CASSGPSPQGSSYNSPLHF.

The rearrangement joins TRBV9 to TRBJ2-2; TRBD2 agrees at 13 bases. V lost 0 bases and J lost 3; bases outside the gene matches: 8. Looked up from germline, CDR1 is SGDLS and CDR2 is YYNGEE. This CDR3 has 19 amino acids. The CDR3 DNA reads TGTGCCAGCAGCGTAGGCCTAGGACTAGCGGGAGCGTACACCGGGGAGCTGTTTTTT. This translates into CASSVGLGLAGAYTGELFF.

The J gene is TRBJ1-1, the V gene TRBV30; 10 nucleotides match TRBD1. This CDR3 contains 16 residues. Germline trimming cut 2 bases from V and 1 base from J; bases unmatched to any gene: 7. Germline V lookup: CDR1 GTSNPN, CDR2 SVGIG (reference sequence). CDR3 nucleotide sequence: TGTGCCTGGAGTCGGACAGGGGGATCCCGGAACACTGAAGCTTTCTTT. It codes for CAWSRTGGSRNTEAFF.

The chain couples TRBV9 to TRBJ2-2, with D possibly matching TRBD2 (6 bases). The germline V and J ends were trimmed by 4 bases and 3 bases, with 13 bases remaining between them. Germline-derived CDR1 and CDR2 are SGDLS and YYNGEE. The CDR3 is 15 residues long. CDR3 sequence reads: CASSLSTGDTGELFF. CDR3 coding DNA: TGTGCCAGCAGCCTTAGCACGGGGGACACCGGGGAGCTGTTTTTT.

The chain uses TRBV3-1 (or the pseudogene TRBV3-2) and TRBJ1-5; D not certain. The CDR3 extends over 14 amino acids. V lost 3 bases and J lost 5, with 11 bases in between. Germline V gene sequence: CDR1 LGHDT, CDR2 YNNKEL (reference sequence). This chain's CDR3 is CASSHGSGDQPQHF. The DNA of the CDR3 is TGTGCCAGCAGCCATGGATCGGGAGATCAGCCCCAGCATTTT.

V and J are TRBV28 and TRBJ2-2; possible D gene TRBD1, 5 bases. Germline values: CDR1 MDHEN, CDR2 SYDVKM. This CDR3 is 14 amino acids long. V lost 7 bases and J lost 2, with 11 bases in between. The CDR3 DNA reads TGTGCCAGCACTAAAGGACAAAACACCGGGGAGCTGTTTTTT. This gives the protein CASTKGQNTGELFF.

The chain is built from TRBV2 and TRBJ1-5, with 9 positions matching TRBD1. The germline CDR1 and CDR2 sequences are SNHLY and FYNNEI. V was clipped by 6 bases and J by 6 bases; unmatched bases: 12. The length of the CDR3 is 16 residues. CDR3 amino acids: CASSPGQGLVGQPQHF. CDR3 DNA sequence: TGTGCCAGCAGCCCGGGACAGGGATTGGTTGGTCAGCCCCAGCATTTT. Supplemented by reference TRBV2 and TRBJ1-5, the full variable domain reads EPEVTQTPSHQVTQMGQEVILRCVPISNHLYFYWYRQILGQKVEFLVSFYNNEISEKSEIFDDQFSVERPDGSNFTLKIRSTKLEDSAMYFCASSPGQGLVGQPQHFGDGTRLSIL.

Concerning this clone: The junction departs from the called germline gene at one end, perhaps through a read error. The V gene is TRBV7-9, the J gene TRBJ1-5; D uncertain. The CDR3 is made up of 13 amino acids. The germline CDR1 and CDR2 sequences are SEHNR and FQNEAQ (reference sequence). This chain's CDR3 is CASSLDQDHPQHF. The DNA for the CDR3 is TGTGCCAGCAGCTTAGACCAGGATCATCCCCAGCATTTT. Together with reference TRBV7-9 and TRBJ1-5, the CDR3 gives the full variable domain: DTGVSQNPRHKITKRGQNVTFRCDPISEHNRLYWYRQTLGQGPEFLTYFQNEAQLEKSRLLSDRFSAERPKGSFSTLEIQRTEQGDSAMYLCASSLDQDHPQHFGDGTRLSIL.

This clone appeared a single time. This chain's CDR3 is CASSFHRGVGTEAFF. CDR3 DNA sequence: TGTGCCAGCAGCTTCCACAGGGGGGTCGGGACTGAAGCTTTCTTT. J is TRBJ1-1 and V is TRBV7-9; 8 bases line up with TRBD1. Germline V CDR1 and CDR2: SEHNR, FQNEAQ (reference sequence). CDR3 length: 15 amino acids. Trimming at V came to 3 bases and at J to 5 bases, leaving 8 bases not matched to a gene.

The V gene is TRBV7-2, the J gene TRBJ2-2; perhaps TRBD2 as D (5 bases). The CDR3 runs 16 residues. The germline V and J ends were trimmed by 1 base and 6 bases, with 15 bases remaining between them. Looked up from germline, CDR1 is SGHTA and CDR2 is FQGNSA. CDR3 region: CASSLDGRGLAGELFF. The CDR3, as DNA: TGTGCCAGCAGCTTAGACGGTAGAGGGTTGGCCGGGGAGCTGTTTTTT.

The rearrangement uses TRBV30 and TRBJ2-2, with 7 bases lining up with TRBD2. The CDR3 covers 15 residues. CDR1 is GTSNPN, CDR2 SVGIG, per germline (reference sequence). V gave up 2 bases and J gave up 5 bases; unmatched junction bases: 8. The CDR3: CAWSSEAGRTGELFF. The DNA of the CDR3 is TGTGCCTGGAGTTCAGAAGCGGGACGGACCGGGGAGCTGTTTTTT.